What follows are 27 T cell receptor beta chains derived from one specimen sequenced in a study of T cell responses to AZD1222 COVID-19 vaccine. Sequencing was performed with immunoSEQ multiplex PCR; in TCRdb, only in-frame clones are kept and a portion is missing. The table records around 140,000 clones, about nine tenths of them present only once. The starting material was peripheral blood, obtained 28 days after the second AZD1222 dose. The source is an adult who received the AZD1222 COVID-19 vaccine.

In DNA, the CDR3 is TGTGCCAGCAGTTCGAGCCGCGCCGGGTCTAAAGTAGCTAACTATGGCTACACCTTC. Residues: CASSSSRAGSKVANYGYTF. J is TRBJ1-2 and V is TRBV27; D gene ambiguous. CDR1 is MNHEY and CDR2 is SMNVEV in the germline V gene (reference sequence). The CDR3 runs to 19 residues. The ends were cut back, 4 bases at V and 0 bases at J, with 24 bases in the middle.

The chain employs TRBV3-1 (or the pseudogene TRBV3-2) and TRBJ2-7; D gene unclear. The CDR3 extends over 11 amino acids. Germline V CDR1 and CDR2: LGHDT, YNNKEL (reference sequence). V was trimmed by 2 bases and J by 12 bases, leaving 11 bases between them. CDR3 loop: CASSQYGIGYF. The CDR3 nucleotides are TGTGCCAGCAGCCAATATGGTATTGGGTACTTC.

This rearrangement joins TRBV2 to TRBJ1-4; D might be TRBD1 (5 bases). Germline assignment: CDR1 SNHLY and CDR2 FYNNEI. This CDR3 region has 11 residues. V was cut by 4 bases and J by 14 bases, with 11 bases left in between. The CDR3 here is CASSVGASLFF. The CDR3 region has the DNA TGTGCCAGCAGTGTAGGGGCGAGTCTGTTTTTT.

This rearrangement joins TRBV7-9 to TRBJ2-1; D call uncertain. V was shortened by 6 bases and J by 8 bases, with 8 bases between the two germline ends. CDR1 SEHNR and CDR2 FQNEAQ come from the germline V gene (reference sequence). CDR3 length equals 11 residues. Here the CDR3 reads CASSRVDEQFF. DNA for the CDR3: TGTGCCAGCAGTAGGGTCGATGAGCAGTTCTTC.

V gene TRBV5-4 combines with J gene TRBJ1-1; 8 bases align to TRBD1. The junction had 4 bases not matched to a gene; V was cut back by 1 base and J by 8 bases. CDR3 size: 13 residues. Per germline, CDR1 SGHNT and CDR2 YYREEE (reference sequence). CDR3 residues: CASSLKTGEEAFF. For the CDR3, the DNA is TGTGCCAGCAGCTTGAAGACAGGGGAAGAAGCTTTCTTT.

The chain links TRBV6-2 or TRBV6-3 to TRBJ1-5; 7 bases line up with TRBD1. The CDR3 runs to 14 residues. The germline V gene has CDR1 MNHEY and CDR2 SVGEGT. Trimming at V came to 6 bases and at J to 2 bases, leaving 4 bases not matched to a gene. The CDR3 region is CASSPDRRNQPQHF. CDR3 DNA sequence: TGTGCCAGCAGCCCGGACAGGCGCAATCAGCCCCAGCATTTT.

The J gene is TRBJ1-3, the V gene TRBV6-5; a weak D match, TRBD1 (6 bases). Deletions cut 0 bases from V and 2 bases from J, with 8 bases between. Germline V gene lookup returns CDR1 MNHEY and CDR2 SVGAGI. The CDR3 spans 15 residues. CDR3 bases: TGTGCCAGCAGTTACTCGAGGGGGACTGGAAACACCATATATTTT. This gives the protein CASSYSRGTGNTIYF.

The V gene is TRBV5-5, the J gene TRBJ1-1; D gene ambiguous. CDR1 and CDR2 (germline): SGHKS, YYEKEE (reference sequence). The CDR3 runs to 15 residues. The V gene lost 2 bases and the J gene lost 1 base, with 12 bases spanning the gap. CDR3 in amino acids: CASSFGPGGNTEAFF. CDR3 coding DNA: TGTGCCAGCAGCTTCGGACCCGGTGGGAACACTGAAGCTTTCTTT.

This chain links TRBV30 with TRBJ1-5; weak D call: TRBD1 (5 bases). Deletions cut 1 base from V and 6 bases from J, with 13 bases between. Per the germline V gene, CDR1 is GTSNPN and CDR2 is SVGIG (reference sequence). This CDR3 is built from 14 residues. In nucleotides, the CDR3 is TGTGCCTGGAGTGAACCGGGGCCCGCTCAGCCCCAGCATTTT. Amino acids: CAWSEPGPAQPQHF.

This clone came up a few times. The V gene is TRBV5-1, the J gene TRBJ2-7; D is possibly TRBD1 (5 bases). The CDR3 is 13 amino acids. The germline V and J ends were trimmed by 0 bases and 7 bases, with 11 bases remaining between them. The germline V gene encodes CDR1 SGHRS and CDR2 YFSETQ. The CDR3 region is CASSLDQGQEQYF. The CDR3 DNA follows: TGCGCCAGCAGCTTGGATCAGGGTCAAGAGCAGTACTTC. Together with reference TRBV5-1 and TRBJ2-7, the CDR3 gives the full variable domain: KAGVTQTPRYLIKTRGQQVTLSCSPISGHRSVSWYQQTPGQGLQFLFEYFSETQRNKGNFPGRFSGRQFSNSRSEMNVSTLELGDSALYLCASSLDQGQEQYFGPGTRLTVT.

V usage is TRBV5-5 and J usage is TRBJ2-3; 12 bases map to TRBD2. In germline, CDR1 is SGHKS, CDR2 YYEKEE (reference sequence). J was trimmed by 3 bases and V by 4 bases; bases with no gene match: 3. CDR3 length equals 15 residues. The CDR3 is CASSTSGRRTDTQYF. The CDR3 region has the DNA TGTGCCAGCAGCACTAGCGGGAGGAGGACAGATACGCAGTATTTT.

This clone appeared a few times. V gene TRBV7-9 combines with J gene TRBJ1-1; maybe TRBD1 (6 bases). CDR1 and CDR2 (germline): SEHNR, FQNEAQ (reference sequence). Trimming removed 5 bases from V and 3 bases from J, with 13 bases in between. CDR3 length: 14 residues. The CDR3 nucleotides are TGTGCCAGCAGCCCCCGAGGGGGGGACACTGAAGCTTTCTTT. Translated: CASSPRGGDTEAFF.

The chain uses TRBV9 and TRBJ2-2; either TRBD1 or TRBD2 may fit D (5 bases each). The germline V gene encodes CDR1 SGDLS and CDR2 YYNGEE. Trimming took off 6 bases at V and 5 bases at J, with 11 bases between the two ends. The CDR3 is made up of 13 amino acids. The CDR3 sequence: CASKGRETGELFF. CDR3 bases: TGTGCCAGCAAGGGGAGAGAGACCGGGGAGCTGTTTTTT.

This sequence joins TRBV12-3 or TRBV12-4 and TRBJ1-2; D gene unclear. V was cut by 2 bases and J by 8 bases, with 12 bases left in between. The CDR3 contains 13 residues. CDR3 sequence: CASSLSPQSGYTF. CDR3 sequence (DNA): TGTGCCAGCAGTTTATCACCCCAATCGGGCTACACCTTC.

The chain has TRBV28 and TRBJ2-1; 7 bases align to TRBD2. V was clipped by 2 bases and J by 10 bases; unmatched bases: 5. Germline V gives CDR1 MDHEN, CDR2 SYDVKM. The CDR3 sequence is 13 residues long. CDR3 DNA: TGTGCCAGCAGTTTACGGCGGGAGTGGGAGCAGTTCTTC. It specifies CASSLRREWEQFF.

V usage is TRBV11-3 and J usage is TRBJ2-2; D is possibly TRBD1 or TRBD2 (6 bases each). Germline V gene lookup returns CDR1 SGHNT and CDR2 YENEEA. V lost 2 bases, J lost 5 bases, and 12 bases lay in between. The CDR3 runs 15 residues. CDR3 sequence (DNA): TGTGCCAGCAGCTTATTCCAAGGGGGGACCGGGGAGCTGTTTTTT. Amino acid sequence: CASSLFQGGTGELFF.

CDR3 nucleotides: TGCGCCAGCAGCGAGGGACTAGCGGGAGGGTCCGGGGAGCTGTTTTTT. It translates to CASSEGLAGGSGELFF. The rearrangement joins TRBV4-1 to TRBJ2-2; 16 bases map to TRBD2. The CDR3 is 16 amino acids. V was clipped by 5 bases and J by 6 bases; unmatched bases: 3. The germline V gene has CDR1 MGHRA and CDR2 YSYEKL.

The chain has TRBV6-5 and TRBJ2-1; D gene ambiguous. The CDR3 sequence is 14 residues long. Trimming cost V 5 bases and J 0 bases, with 8 bases left between them. Germline CDR1 is MNHEY and CDR2 is SVGAGI. CDR3 bases: TGTGCCAGCAGTAGCCGGAGCTCCTACAATGAGCAGTTCTTC. It yields the protein CASSSRSSYNEQFF.

The rearrangement joins TRBV19 to TRBJ1-2; possible D gene TRBD1, 5 bases. The ends were cut back, 5 bases at V and 0 bases at J, with 13 bases in the middle. CDR1 is LNHDA, CDR2 SQIVND, per germline (reference sequence). CDR3 size: 15 residues. CDR3 in DNA: TGTGCCAGTAGTCCCGGGACTCAGACTAACTATGGCTACACCTTC. Translating gives CASSPGTQTNYGYTF.

The gene calls are TRBV7-9 and TRBJ2-1; perhaps TRBD1 as D (5 bases). Trimming shortened V by 5 bases and J by 4 bases, and 9 bases separated the two germline ends. The CDR3 covers 13 residues. Looked up from germline, CDR1 is SEHNR and CDR2 is FQNEAQ (reference sequence). This CDR3 reads CASSLTGYNEQFF. The CDR3 bases are TGTGCCAGCAGCCTCACAGGTTACAATGAGCAGTTCTTC. Together with reference TRBV7-9 and TRBJ2-1, the CDR3 gives the full variable domain: DTGVSQNPRHKITKRGQNVTFRCDPISEHNRLYWYRQTLGQGPEFLTYFQNEAQLEKSRLLSDRFSAERPKGSFSTLEIQRTEQGDSAMYLCASSLTGYNEQFFGPGTRLTVL.

The chain has TRBV29-1 and TRBJ1-1; D is unclear. Trimming stripped 1 base from V and 2 bases from J, with 11 bases between. In germline, CDR1 is SQVTM, CDR2 ANQGSEA. The CDR3 extends over 14 amino acids. This CDR3 reads CSVEGRMGNTEAFF. The CDR3 DNA sequence: TGCAGCGTTGAAGGGCGGATGGGAAACACTGAAGCTTTCTTT.

The chain employs TRBV28 and TRBJ1-2; 8 positions agree with TRBD1. V trimming: 7 bases; J trimming: 4 bases; junction bases outside the gene matches: 11. Germline V gives CDR1 MDHEN, CDR2 SYDVKM. The CDR3 sequence is 15 residues long. CDR3 in amino acids: CASNHNPQGAYGYTF. The CDR3 DNA reads as TGTGCCAGCAATCATAACCCCCAGGGGGCCTATGGCTACACCTTC.

J is TRBJ2-1 and V is TRBV5-1, with a tentative D call TRBD2 (6 bases). Germline V gives CDR1 SGHRS, CDR2 YFSETQ. Trimming cost V 2 bases and J 2 bases, with 14 bases left between them. The CDR3 contains 16 residues. As DNA, the CDR3 is TGCGCCAGCAGCTTCGTTTACGGGAGAACCTACAATGAGCAGTTCTTC. Its protein product is CASSFVYGRTYNEQFF. Drawing the rest from reference TRBV5-1 and TRBJ2-1, the complete variable domain is KAGVTQTPRYLIKTRGQQVTLSCSPISGHRSVSWYQQTPGQGLQFLFEYFSETQRNKGNFPGRFSGRQFSNSRSEMNVSTLELGDSALYLCASSFVYGRTYNEQFFGPGTRLTVL.

The chain uses TRBV5-1 and TRBJ2-3; perhaps TRBD1 as D (6 bases). With 4 bases removed from V and 3 bases from J, the gap between germline ends came to 15 bases. The CDR3 runs to 15 residues. The germline V gene has CDR1 SGHRS and CDR2 YFSETQ. CDR3 sequence reads: CASSGSRGSTDTQYF. In DNA, the CDR3 is TGCGCCAGCAGCGGGAGCAGGGGTTCAACAGATACGCAGTATTTT.

The gene calls are TRBV6-5 and TRBJ2-2, with D possibly matching TRBD1 (6 bases). The CDR3 covers 15 residues. The V gene lost 10 bases and the J gene lost 2 bases, with 17 bases spanning the gap. CDR1 and CDR2 (germline): MNHEY, SVGAGI. The CDR3 region is CATQPGQRNTGELFF. For the CDR3, the DNA is TGTGCCACCCAACCGGGACAAAGAAACACCGGGGAGCTGTTTTTT.

The chain couples TRBV2 to TRBJ1-1; 7 nucleotides line up with TRBD1. This CDR3 contains 12 residues. With V trimmed by 6 bases and J by 6 bases, 4 bases remained unmatched. In germline, CDR1 is SNHLY, CDR2 FYNNEI. For the CDR3, the DNA is TGTGCCAGCAGGGCTGACAGGGCTGAAGCTTTCTTT. It codes for CASRADRAEAFF.

The chain is built from TRBV28 and TRBJ2-7; D not resolved. Trimming left V 4 bases short and J 3 bases short, with 19 bases between. This CDR3 spans 16 amino acids. Germline V lookup: CDR1 MDHEN, CDR2 SYDVKM. The CDR3 here is CASSSLSINSYYEQYF. The DNA of the CDR3 is TGTGCCAGCAGTTCCCTCAGCATAAACAGCTACTACGAGCAGTACTTC.